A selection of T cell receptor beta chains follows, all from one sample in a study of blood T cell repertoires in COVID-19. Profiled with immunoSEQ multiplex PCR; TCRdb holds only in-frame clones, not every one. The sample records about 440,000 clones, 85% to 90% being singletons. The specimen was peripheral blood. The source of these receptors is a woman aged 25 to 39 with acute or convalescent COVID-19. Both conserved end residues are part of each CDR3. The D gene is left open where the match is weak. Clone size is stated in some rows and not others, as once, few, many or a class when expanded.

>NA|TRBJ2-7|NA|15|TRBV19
TGTGCCAGTAGTATCCAACAGGACAAAACCTACGAGCAGTACTTC
CASSIQQDKTYEQYF
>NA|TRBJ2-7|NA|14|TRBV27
TGTGCCAGCAGTCCCTGGACAAACTCCTACGAGCAGTACTTC
CASSPWTNSYEQYF
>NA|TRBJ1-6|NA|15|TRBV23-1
TGCGCCAGCAGTCAAGACGGGGTTGAGGATTCACCCCTCCACTTT
CASSQDGVEDSPLHF
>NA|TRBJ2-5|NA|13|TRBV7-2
TGTGCCAGCAGCGTCTTGGGAGAAGAGACCCAGTACTTC
CASSVLGEETQYF
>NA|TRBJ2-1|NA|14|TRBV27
TGTGCCAGCAGTTTCACAGGGACCTACAATGAGCAGTTCTTC
CASSFTGTYNEQFF
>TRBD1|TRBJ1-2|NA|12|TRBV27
TGTGCCAGCAGGACAGGGGGCGGTGGCTACACCTTC
CASRTGGGGYTF
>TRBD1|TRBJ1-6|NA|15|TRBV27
TGTGCCAGCAGTTTACCAGGGGGCCGGGATTCACCCCTCCACTTT
CASSLPGGRDSPLHF
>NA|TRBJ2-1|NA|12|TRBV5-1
TGCGCCAGCAGCTCTCCGGGAACTAAGCAGTTCTTC
CASSSPGTKQFF
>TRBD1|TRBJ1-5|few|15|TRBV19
TGTGCCAGTAGTCCACGGACAGGGATGAATCAGCCCCAGCATTTT
CASSPRTGMNQPQHF
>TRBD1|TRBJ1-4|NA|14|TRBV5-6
TGTGCCAGCAACACAGGGGCCATCAATGAAAAACTGTTTTTT
CASNTGAINEKLFF
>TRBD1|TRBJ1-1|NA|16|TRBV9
TGTGCCAGCAGCCCTCGGACAGGGGGCGGAAACACTGAAGCTTTCTTT
CASSPRTGGGNTEAFF
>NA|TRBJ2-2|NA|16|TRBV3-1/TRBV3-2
TGTGCCAGCAGCCCGATCCGGGGGGCTAGGACCGGGGAGCTGTTTTTT
CASSPIRGARTGELFF
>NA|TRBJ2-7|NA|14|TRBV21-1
TGTGCCAGCAGCACATCCCGGGGGGTGGACGAGCAGTACTTC
CASSTSRGVDEQYF
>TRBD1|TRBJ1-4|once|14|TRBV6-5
TGTGCCAGCAGCCGGACAGGAGTTAATGAAAAACTGTTTTTT
CASSRTGVNEKLFF
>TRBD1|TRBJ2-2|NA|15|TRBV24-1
TGTGCCACCGGGGGACAGGGTTTCGACACCGGGGAGCTGTTTTTT
CATGGQGFDTGELFF
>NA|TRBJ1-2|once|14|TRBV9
TGTGCCAGCACTAGGACAGCCTCTAACTATGGCTACACCTTC
CASTRTASNYGYTF
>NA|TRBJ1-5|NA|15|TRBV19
TGTGCCAGTAGTATAGAAAGGGGGAGGGTACAGCCCCAGCATTTT
CASSIERGRVQPQHF
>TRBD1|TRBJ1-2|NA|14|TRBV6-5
TGTGCCAGCAGTTATGGGACAGGGGGCTGGGGCTACACCTTC
CASSYGTGGWGYTF
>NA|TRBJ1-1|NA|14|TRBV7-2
TGTGCCAGCAGCTTGGGTGGAGTGAACACTGAAGCTTTCTTT
CASSLGGVNTEAFF
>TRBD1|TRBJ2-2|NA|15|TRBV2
TGTGCCAGGAGCCGGGACAGGGACAACACCGGGGAGCTGTTTTTT
CARSRDRDNTGELFF